This T cell receptor (beta chain) was profiled in a study of blood T cell repertoires in COVID-19. Sequenced by immunoSEQ multiplex PCR; TCRdb stores in-frame clones only, minus some. The data hold around 160,000 clones, with about 90% observed a single time. This CDR3 is 17 amino acids long. The V gene's germline CDR1 is SNHLY and CDR2 FYNNEI. J was trimmed by 0 bases and V by 3 bases; bases with no gene match: 4. The J gene is TRBJ2-6, the V gene TRBV2; 8 bases are a match to TRBD1. Sequencing input: peripheral blood. The source is a man aged 55 to 70 with acute or convalescent COVID-19. In DNA form, the CDR3 reads TGTGCCAGCAGTGACCCGGGACAGGCCTCTGGGGCCAACGTCCTGACTTTC. Translated: CASSDPGQASGANVLTF.